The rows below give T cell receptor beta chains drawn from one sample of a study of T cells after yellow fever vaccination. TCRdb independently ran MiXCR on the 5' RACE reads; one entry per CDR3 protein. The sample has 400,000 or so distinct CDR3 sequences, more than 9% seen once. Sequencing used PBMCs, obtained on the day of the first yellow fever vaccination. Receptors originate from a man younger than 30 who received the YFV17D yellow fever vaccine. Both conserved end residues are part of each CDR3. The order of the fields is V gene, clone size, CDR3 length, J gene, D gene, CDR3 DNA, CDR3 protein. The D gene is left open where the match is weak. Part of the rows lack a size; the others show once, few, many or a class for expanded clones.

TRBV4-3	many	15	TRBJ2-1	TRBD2	TGCGCCAGCAGCCAACCTAGCGGGGGGGTAAATGAGCAGTTCTTC	CASSQPSGGVNEQFF
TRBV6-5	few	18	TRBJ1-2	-	TGTGCCAGCAGTTACTCGATTCAAGTTGCCAGGGGTAACTATGGCTACACCTTC	CASSYSIQVARGNYGYTF
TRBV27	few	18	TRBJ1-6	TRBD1	TGTGCCAGCAGTCCATGGGACAGGGCGGGCTCCTATAATTCACCCCTCCACTTT	CASSPWDRAGSYNSPLHF
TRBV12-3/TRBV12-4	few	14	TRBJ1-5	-	TGTGCCAGCAGTTTTGGGCACGGCAATCAGCCCCAGCATTTT	CASSFGHGNQPQHF
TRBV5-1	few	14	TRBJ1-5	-	TGCGCCAGCAGCCCTGGGGCAGAATATCAGCCCCAGCATTTT	CASSPGAEYQPQHF
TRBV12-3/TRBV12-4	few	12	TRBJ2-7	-	TGTGCCAGCAGTGGAGCAGTATACGAGCAGTACTTC	CASSGAVYEQYF
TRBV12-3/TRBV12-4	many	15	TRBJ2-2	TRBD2	TGTGCCAGCAGTGCACTAGCGGGGGACACCGGGGAGCTGTTTTTT	CASSALAGDTGELFF
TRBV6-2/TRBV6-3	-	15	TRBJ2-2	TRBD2	TGTGCCAGCAGTTACTCGACTAGCTGGGTCGGGGAGCTGTTTTTT	CASSYSTSWVGELFF
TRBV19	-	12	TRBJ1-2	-	TGTGCCAGTAGTATAGGGATCCTTGGCTACACCTTC	CASSIGILGYTF
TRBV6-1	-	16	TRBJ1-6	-	TGTGCCAGCAGACACCGACCGGGACTGCCTAATTCACCCCTCCACTTT	CASRHRPGLPNSPLHF
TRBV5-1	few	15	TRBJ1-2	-	TGCGCCAGCAGCTTAAAAGACGGAGCCAACTATGGCTACACCTTC	CASSLKDGANYGYTF
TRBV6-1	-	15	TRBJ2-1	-	TGTGCCAGCCGCCTTAGGGGAAGCTCCTACAATGAGCAGTTCTTC	CASRLRGSSYNEQFF
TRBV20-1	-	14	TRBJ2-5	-	TGCAGTGCTAGAGCGGGGGCCGGCGGAGAGACCCAGTACTTC	CSARAGAGGETQYF
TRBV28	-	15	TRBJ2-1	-	TGTGCCAGCAGTTTATGGGGAGGCTCCTACAATGAGCAGTTCTTC	CASSLWGGSYNEQFF
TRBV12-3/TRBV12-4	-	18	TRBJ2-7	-	TGTGCCAGCAGTTTTAGGGCAAGGCTGCTGGGTACAACCTACGAGCAGTACTTC	CASSFRARLLGTTYEQYF
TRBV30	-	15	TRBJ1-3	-	TGTGCCTGGAGTGTACGTGGGATCTCTGGAAACACCATATATTTT	CAWSVRGISGNTIYF
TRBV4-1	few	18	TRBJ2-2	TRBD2	TGCGCCAGCAGCCCCGGACTAGCGGGGGGCATAAACACCGGGGAGCTGTTTTTT	CASSPGLAGGINTGELFF
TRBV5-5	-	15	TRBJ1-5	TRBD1	TGTGCCAGCAGACAGGGACAGGGAAACAATCAGCCCCAGCATTTT	CASRQGQGNNQPQHF
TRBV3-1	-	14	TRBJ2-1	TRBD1	TGTGCCAGCAGCCTGTGGACAGGAACCAATGAGCAGTTCTTC	CASSLWTGTNEQFF
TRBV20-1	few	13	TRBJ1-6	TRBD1	TGCAGTGCAGCCCCAGGGGGATACTCACCCCTCCACTTT	CSAAPGGYSPLHF